The sequence of this T cell receptor (beta chain) was determined in a study of monozygotic twins with inflammatory bowel disease. Study observations and caveats: Especially with disease activity, IBD patients had fewer clonotypes in common with others than healthy twins did.

Eight distinct reactions (per sample) were used to make the cDNA. TCRdb derives one entry per CDR3 protein from the 5' RACE reads, leaving out DNA. The sample includes more than 350,000 distinct CDR3 sequences. Each donor had approximately 2.5 ml of blood drawn. A word on this clonotype: Its antigen is not identified.

The length of the CDR3 is 15 residues. Germline V gives CDR1 SGHTA, CDR2 FQGNSA. The specimen sequenced was blood. The sequence came from a human donor with ulcerative colitis or Crohn's disease, or a healthy co-twin of an affected twin (not recorded which). J is TRBJ2-5 and V is TRBV7-2; TCRdb designates TRBD1, a call that cannot be tested without DNA. CDR3 region: CASSLGDISLKTQYF.